This entry lists 22 T cell receptor delta chains sequenced from one sample in a study of gamma delta lymphoproliferative disorders and STAT genes. The receptor sequences were amplified from genomic DNA of peripheral blood mononuclear cells. TCRdb reran clone calling via CATT on the multiplex PCR reads. The table has 3,100 or so delta-chain clones, 1.1% seen once. The sequenced material came from blood. These receptors were taken from a human donor in good health.

The assigned J gene is TRDJ1, but the V gene is uncalled; TRDD3, the table's D call, lacks a check against the DNA. The CDR3 loop spans 13 amino acids. For the CDR3, the DNA is TGTGCCTCCCTACGTCACGGGGGGATTGGACTCATCTTT. Translation gives CASLRHGGIGLIF.

A few counts support this clone. TCRdb pairs this DNA with a much larger clone's protein that differs at residue 13, likely a read error; the protein shown was translated from the DNA. The chain recombines TRDV2 with TRDJ3; 7 bases are a match to TRDD3. Germline V gene sequence: CDR1 GEAIGNYY, CDR2 EKD. The CDR3 extends over 19 amino acids. The CDR3 coding sequence is TGTGCCTGTGACACCGTCGACGCTGGGGGCTCCTGGGGCACCCGACAGATGTTTTTC. This sequence encodes CACDTVDAGGSWGTRQMFF.

About this clone itself: A far larger clone is one base from this, pointing to a likely read error. The sample carries other DNA sequences with the same CDR3. The chain combines TRDV2 with TRDJ1; TRDD3 matches at 8 bases. The length of the CDR3 is 17 residues. Germline V gene sequence: CDR1 GEAIGNYY, CDR2 EKD. CDR3 DNA: TGTGCTTGTGACACGCTGGGGGACCCCGCGTACACCGATAAACTCATCTTT. This codes for CACDTLGDPAYTDKLIF.

As regards this clone: The germline gene is not matched at one end of the junction; a read error may be the cause. The CDR3 DNA is TGTGCCCGTGACACCGCTGGGGGATCGTCCTGGAACACCCGACAGATGTTTTTC. Residues: CARDTAGGSSWNTRQMFF. The chain couples TRDV2 to TRDJ3; TRDD3 matches at 9 bases. The germline V gene has CDR1 GEAIGNYY and CDR2 EKD. CDR3 length: 18 amino acids.

This clone was counted a few times. The protein that TCRdb holds for this DNA derives from a much larger clone and differs from the translated DNA at residue 12, which likely indicates a read error; the protein shown here is translated from the DNA. The chain has TRDV2 and TRDJ1; TRDD3 matches 12 bases. CDR3 length: 18 residues. Germline V gene data show CDR1 as GEAIGNYY and CDR2 as EKD. The V and J ends lost 1 base and 1 base, in that order; junction bases with no gene match: 9. The CDR3 nucleotides are TGTGCCTGTGACACACTTCGCCTGGGGGATACGCTCACCGATAAACTCATCTTT. This translates into CACDTLRLGDTLTDKLIF.

A remark on this clone: A far more abundant clone sits one base away, making this likely a read error. The sample contains more than one DNA sequence encoding this CDR3. V usage is TRDV2 and J usage is TRDJ1, with D possibly TRDD3 on 5 matching bases. The CDR3 runs 18 residues. CDR1 is GEAIGNYY, CDR2 EKD, per germline. With 3 bases removed from V and 3 bases from J, the gap between germline ends came to 25 bases. The CDR3 sequence: CACDPLERGPSPADKLIF. As DNA, the CDR3 is TGTGCCTGTGACCCCCTGGAGAGGGGACCATCCCCGGCCGATAAACTCATCTTT.

There are a few counts of this clone. The protein in TCRdb stems from a much larger clone and differs at residue 13 from this DNA's translation, likely a read error; here the protein is translated from the DNA. The V call is TRDV2, the J call TRDJ3, with TRDD3 matching over 8 bases. The CDR3 is 19 amino acids. Germline V lookup: CDR1 GEAIGNYY, CDR2 EKD. CDR3 amino acids: CACDVTGGASSWNTRQMFF. The CDR3 DNA reads as TGTGCCTGTGACGTTACTGGGGGGGCCAGCTCCTGGAACACCCGACAGATGTTTTTC.

A word on this clone: Translating this DNA gives a protein that differs at residue 9 from the TCRdb one, which belongs to a much larger clone; a read error is likely, and the protein shown is this translation. The genes are TRDV2 and TRDJ1, with 10 bases fitting TRDD3. V gave up 1 base and J gave up 1 base; unmatched junction bases: 14. This CDR3 contains 19 residues. CDR1 is GEAIGNYY and CDR2 is EKD in the germline V gene. The CDR3 loop is CACDTVGVQGDTSTDKLIF. In DNA, the CDR3 is TGTGCCTGTGACACTGTTGGAGTACAGGGGGATACGAGCACCGATAAACTCATCTTT.

This clone counts as medium-sized. The chain is built from TRDV1 and TRDJ1, with 8 nucleotides matching TRDD3. The CDR3 runs to 19 residues. Germline trimming cut 2 bases from V and 2 bases from J; bases unmatched to any gene: 16. Germline loops: CDR1 TSWWSYY, CDR2 QGS. CDR3 nucleotide sequence: TGTGCTCTTGGGGAATCGGTAGGGCTGGGGATACAGGTTACCGATAAACTCATCTTT. Its protein product is CALGESVGLGIQVTDKLIF.

In the case of this clone: The same CDR3 arises from other DNA sequences in this sample as well. V and J are TRDV2 and TRDJ1, with TRDD3 identical over 13 bases. Trimming removed 3 bases from V and 4 bases from J; junction bases left unmatched: 7. Germline loops: CDR1 GEAIGNYY, CDR2 EKD. The CDR3 contains 16 residues. CDR3 sequence: CACDPLLGDTGDKLIF. The CDR3 region has the DNA TGTGCCTGTGACCCCTTACTGGGGGATACGGGCGATAAACTCATCTTT.

As to this clone: TCRdb records a much larger clone's protein for this DNA, with a difference at residue 15 that likely arises from a read error; the protein given is the translation of the DNA. The chain couples TRDV2 to TRDJ1; 10 bases line up with TRDD3. This CDR3 region has 18 residues. Germline lookup yields CDR1 GEAIGNYY and CDR2 EKD. CDR3 DNA sequence: TGTGCCTGTGACCCTATTGGGGGATACTCGTTGGACACCGATAATCTCATCTTT. Amino acid sequence: CACDPIGGYSLDTDNLIF.

This clone was observed a handful of times. A single base is all that separates this from a far larger clone, so a read error is likely. The sample carries other DNA sequences with the same CDR3. J is TRDJ1 and V is TRDV2; D remains unclear. Trimming cost V 6 bases and J 2 bases, with 21 bases left between them. Per the germline V gene, CDR1 is GEAIGNYY and CDR2 is EKD. The CDR3 spans 16 residues. Here the CDR3 reads CACKAVGDEGTDKLIF. Here the CDR3 DNA reads TGTGCCTGTAAAGCGGTGGGTGATGAGGGAACCGATAAACTCATCTTT.

This clone has more than one count but fewer than ten. The mismatch at residue 3 between this DNA's translation and the TCRdb protein of a much larger clone likely reflects a read error; the protein shown is translated from the DNA. This sample includes further DNA sequences coding for the same CDR3. This chain connects TRDV2 to TRDJ1; TRDD3 matches at 10 bases. The germline CDR1 and CDR2 sequences are GEAIGNYY and EKD. This CDR3 spans 17 amino acids. The DNA of the CDR3 is TGTGCCTATGACACCGAGTCCCGTACTGGGGGATCCGATAAACTCATCTTT. It codes for CAYDTESRTGGSDKLIF.

This clone came up a few times. Given a far larger clone just one base away, this is likely a sequencing read error. Additional DNA sequences in this sample encode the identical CDR3. The chain has TRDV2 and TRDJ1; TRDD3 aligns across 10 bases. Germline CDR1 and CDR2: GEAIGNYY and EKD. Unmatched junction bases numbered 9, after V lost 0 bases and J lost 3 bases. This CDR3 is 17 amino acids long. The chain's CDR3 is CACDTESRTGGSDKLIF. The CDR3 DNA sequence: TGTGCCTGTGACACCGAGTCCCGCACTGGGGGATCCGATAAACTCATCTTT.

In its sample, this clone was seen a few times. This sequence is one base from a far larger clone and is likely a read error. Other DNA sequences in this specimen translate into the identical CDR3. The rearrangement uses TRDV2 and TRDJ1; D remains ambiguous. The CDR3 contains 16 residues. Germline V CDR1 and CDR2: GEAIGNYY, EKD. The CDR3 bases are TGTGCCTGTGACACCTTAGCGCCTCAGTACACCGACAAACTCATCTTT. Translated, it gives CACDTLAPQYTDKLIF.

Notes on this clone: This likely traces to a read error, being one base from a far larger clone. The called J gene is TRDJ1, whereas the V gene has no call; the table's D call, TRDD3, has no DNA check behind it. This CDR3 comprises 17 residues. The CDR3: CACDTLGEIPQADKLIF. The CDR3 coding sequence is TGTGCCTGTGACACGCTGGGGGAAATCCCCCAAGCCGATAAACTCATCTTT.

The sample holds a few counts of this clone. The amino acid sequence in TCRdb belongs to a much larger clone and departs from this DNA's translation at residue 4, likely a sequencing read error; the sequence shown is translated from the DNA. The chain carries TRDV2 and TRDJ1; 8 bases line up with TRDD3. After removal of 5 bases from V and 10 bases from J, the junction contained 20 bases not matched to a gene. The CDR3 consists of 16 residues. Germline CDR1 and CDR2: GEAIGNYY and EKD. CDR3 loop: CACGPVLHGGGSPLIF. The CDR3 DNA reads as TGTGCCTGTGGCCCCGTCCTACACGGTGGGGGATCGCCACTCATCTTT.

With regard to this clone: For this DNA, TCRdb reports the protein of a much larger clone, which diverges at residue 4, most likely from a read error; the protein presented here is translated directly from the DNA. The V gene is TRDV2, the J gene TRDJ1; 9 bases fit TRDD3. CDR1 and CDR2 from the germline V gene are GEAIGNYY and EKD. This CDR3 is built from 15 residues. The CDR3 reads CACGTVGDRADKLIF. For the CDR3, the DNA is TGTGCCTGTGGCACCGTGGGGGATAGGGCCGATAAACTCATCTTT.

This clone showed up just a few times. TCRdb's protein, taken from a much larger clone, differs from this DNA's translation at residue 10, likely owing to a read error; the protein displayed comes from the DNA. For the J gene the call is TRDJ3; the V gene lacks a call; the table's D call of TRDD3 was not tested on the DNA. The CDR3 loop spans 21 amino acids. DNA for the CDR3: TGTGCCTCCGTCCCAGCCCTTACTGGGGACGCTAGCTCCTGGGACACCCGACAGATGTTTTTC. Amino acids: CASVPALTGDASSWDTRQMFF.

A word on this clone: A far larger clone is just one base off, so this is likely a read error. CDR3 DNA: TGTGCCTGTGACGGGCTAAGGGGACTTAACACCGATAAACTCATCTTT. Residues: CACDGLRGLNTDKLIF. This chain links TRDV2 with TRDJ1; weak D call: TRDD3 (5 bases). Germline V lookup: CDR1 GEAIGNYY, CDR2 EKD. Trimming took off 3 bases at V and 0 bases at J, with 16 bases between the two ends. The length of the CDR3 is 16 residues.

Comments on this clone: TCRdb's protein, taken from a much larger clone, differs from this DNA's translation at residue 12, likely owing to a read error; the protein displayed comes from the DNA. The genes are TRDV2 and TRDJ3; 10 nucleotides align to TRDD3. The CDR3 is made up of 21 amino acids. Germline V gene sequence: CDR1 GEAIGNYY, CDR2 EKD. Losses at the gene ends were 1 base for V and 1 base for J; bases not matched to a gene: 12. This CDR3 reads CACDTWGDTRERSWDTRQMFF. The CDR3 DNA follows: TGTGCCTGTGACACGTGGGGGGATACGCGGGAAAGATCCTGGGACACCCGACAGATGTTTTTC.

This clone was seen a few times. This likely came from a read error, as a far larger clone is one base away. Other nucleotide sequences in the sample specify the same CDR3. The chain recombines TRDV2 with TRDJ1, with 12 bases lining up with TRDD3. CDR1 and CDR2 from the germline V gene are GEAIGNYY and EKD. The CDR3 is made up of 18 amino acids. The chain's CDR3 is CACDTLRLGDTFTDKLIF. The CDR3 coding sequence is TGTGCCTGTGACACACTTCGCCTGGGGGATACGTTCACCGATAAACTCATCTTC.